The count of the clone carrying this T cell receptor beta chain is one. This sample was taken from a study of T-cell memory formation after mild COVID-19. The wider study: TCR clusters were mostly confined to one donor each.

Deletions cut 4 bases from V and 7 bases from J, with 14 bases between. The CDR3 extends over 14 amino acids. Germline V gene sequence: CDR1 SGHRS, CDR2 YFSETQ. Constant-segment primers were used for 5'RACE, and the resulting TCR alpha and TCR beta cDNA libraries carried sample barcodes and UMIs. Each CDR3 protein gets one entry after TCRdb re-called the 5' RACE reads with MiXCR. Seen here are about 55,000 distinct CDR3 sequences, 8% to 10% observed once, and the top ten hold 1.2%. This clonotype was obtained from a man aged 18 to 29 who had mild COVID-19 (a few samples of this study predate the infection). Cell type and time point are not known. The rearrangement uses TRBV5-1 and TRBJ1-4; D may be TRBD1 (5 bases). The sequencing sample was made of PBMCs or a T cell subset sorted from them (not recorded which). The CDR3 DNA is TGCGCCAGCAGCCCCGGGACTAGCGGTGAAAAACTGTTTTTT. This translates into CASSPGTSGEKLFF.